These 28 T cell receptor beta chains share one sample of origin, sequenced in a study of OX40 agonist ivuxolimab in advanced cancers. TCRdb's copy holds only in-frame clones and misses some; the assay was immunoSEQ multiplex PCR. The sample has roughly 80,000 clones, approximately 79% seen once. This specimen was CD4+ or CD8+ T cells sorted from blood, taken in a trial of the OX40 agonist ivuxolimab. The receptors were sampled from an adult with an advanced solid tumor such as melanoma, head and neck, liver or kidney cancer.

The CDR3 here is CASRRGSGVSNTGELFF. The CDR3 nucleotides are TGTGCCAGTAGGAGAGGGAGCGGGGTCTCGAACACCGGGGAGCTGTTTTTT. This chain connects TRBV19 to TRBJ2-2; TRBD2 matches at 7 bases. The length of the CDR3 is 17 residues. The ends lost 6 bases at V and 0 bases at J; junction bases unmatched: 10. Germline loops: CDR1 LNHDA, CDR2 SQIVND (reference sequence).

The chain carries TRBV18 and TRBJ2-3, with 12 bases matching TRBD2. V lost 2 bases to trimming and J lost 6 bases; unmatched junction nucleotides: 3. CDR1 KGHSH and CDR2 LQKENI come from the germline V gene. This CDR3 comprises 15 residues. CDR3 sequence reads: CASSPGLAGPDTQYF. CDR3 sequence (DNA): TGTGCCAGCTCACCAGGACTAGCGGGACCCGATACGCAGTATTTT.

The rearrangement uses TRBV15 and TRBJ1-4; unclear D gene. The CDR3 runs to 16 residues. From germline, CDR1 is LNHNV and CDR2 YYDKDF (reference sequence). Trimming cost V 1 base and J 5 bases, with 14 bases left between them. The DNA of the CDR3 is TGTGCCACCAGCAGAGGGGTTTCTGGGCCAAATGAAAAACTGTTTTTT. As protein: CATSRGVSGPNEKLFF.

This chain connects TRBV13 to TRBJ2-7, with D maybe TRBD1 (5 bases). Trimming stripped 0 bases from V and 6 bases from J, with 15 bases between. From germline, CDR1 is PRHDT and CDR2 FYEKMQ (reference sequence). CDR3 size: 15 residues. CDR3 in amino acids: CASSLGGQGSREQYF. Written as DNA, the CDR3 is TGTGCCAGCAGCTTAGGGGGCCAGGGTAGCCGCGAGCAGTACTTC.

The chain has TRBV7-2 and TRBJ1-1; D gene unclear. V dropped 5 bases and J dropped 8 bases, with 9 bases sitting between them. This CDR3 is 11 amino acids long. In germline, CDR1 is SGHTA, CDR2 FQGNSA. The CDR3 sequence: CASSHYKEAFF. The CDR3 bases are TGTGCCAGCAGCCATTATAAAGAAGCTTTCTTT. The variable domain in full, with the rest retrieved from reference TRBV7-2 and TRBJ1-1, is GAGVSQSPSNKVTEKGKDVELRCDPISGHTALYWYRQSLGQGLEFLIYFQGNSAPDKSGLPSDRFSAERTGGSVSTLTIQRTQQEDSAVYLCASSHYKEAFFGQGTRLTVV.

This clone has only a few counts. This chain links TRBV5-5 with TRBJ2-1; 12 nucleotides match TRBD1. The CDR3 spans 18 residues. The J segment lost 5 bases and the V segment lost 3 bases, leaving 12 bases of the junction unmatched. Germline lookup yields CDR1 SGHKS and CDR2 YYEKEE (reference sequence). In DNA form, the CDR3 reads TGTGCCAGCAGCTCCGTCCCGGGACAGGGGGCGACGAACAATGAGCAGTTCTTC. Translating it yields CASSSVPGQGATNNEQFF.

This sequence joins TRBV7-8 and TRBJ1-1; D is perhaps TRBD1 (6 bases). Germline V CDR1 and CDR2: SGHVS, FQNEAQ. V lost 3 bases to trimming and J lost 0 bases, with 14 bases between them. CDR3 length: 16 residues. CDR3 DNA: TGTGCCAGCAGCTTTACAGGGAGTGGGTTGAACACTGAAGCTTTCTTT. Translating gives CASSFTGSGLNTEAFF.

This clone was recorded only once. The V and J genes are TRBV28 and TRBJ2-7; TRBD2 agrees at 9 bases. The CDR3 consists of 16 residues. V shed 6 bases and J 2 bases; nucleotides not matched to a gene: 11. Germline V lookup: CDR1 MDHEN, CDR2 SYDVKM. CDR3 sequence reads: CASRPQLAGETYEQYV. CDR3 DNA sequence: TGTGCCAGCAGACCCCAATTAGCGGGGGAGACCTACGAGCAGTACGTC.

The rearrangement uses TRBV9 and TRBJ2-1; the D gene could be TRBD1 or TRBD2 (5 bases each). This CDR3 has 15 amino acids. V was shortened by 0 bases and J by 3 bases, with 10 bases between the two germline ends. CDR1 is SGDLS and CDR2 is YYNGEE in the germline V gene. The CDR3 sequence is CASSVGQGDYNEQFF. DNA of the CDR3: TGTGCCAGCAGCGTAGGGCAGGGAGACTACAATGAGCAGTTCTTC.

A single count supports this clone. The chain uses TRBV28 and TRBJ1-4; D is unresolved. CDR1 and CDR2 (germline): MDHEN, SYDVKM. The V end was cut by 3 bases, the J end by 0 bases, with 8 bases between. This CDR3 has 15 amino acids. The CDR3 reads CASSLDPSTNEKLFF. Written as DNA, the CDR3 is TGTGCCAGCAGTTTGGACCCTTCAACTAATGAAAAACTGTTTTTT.

The V call is TRBV19, the J call TRBJ1-2; D gene uncertain. Germline CDR1 and CDR2: LNHDA and SQIVND (reference sequence). With 7 bases removed from V and 3 bases from J, the gap between germline ends came to 12 bases. The CDR3 spans 13 residues. The CDR3 DNA reads as TGTGCCAGTACCGACACCGCGGACTATGGCTACACCTTC. Translation: CASTDTADYGYTF.

This clone came up many times. The chain employs TRBV28 and TRBJ2-2; no firm D call. The CDR3 has 14 amino acids. Trimming stripped 4 bases from V and 5 bases from J, with 11 bases between. The germline gives CDR1 MDHEN, CDR2 SYDVKM. The CDR3 DNA sequence: TGTGCCAGCAGTTGGGCATGGCTAACCGGGGAGCTGTTTTTT. This gives the protein CASSWAWLTGELFF.

The rearrangement links TRBV28 to TRBJ2-4; the match to TRBD2 covers 7 bases. This CDR3 has 15 residues. Losses at the gene ends were 5 bases for V and 3 bases for J; bases not matched to a gene: 7. The germline V gene has CDR1 MDHEN and CDR2 SYDVKM. This CDR3 reads CASSPHSGGKNIQYF. The CDR3 region has the DNA TGTGCCAGCAGTCCCCATTCGGGGGGCAAAAACATTCAGTACTTC.

This chain connects TRBV19 to TRBJ2-1; either TRBD1 or TRBD2 may supply D (5 bases each). Germline assignment: CDR1 LNHDA and CDR2 SQIVND (reference sequence). The ends were cut back, 5 bases at V and 11 bases at J, with 16 bases in the middle. This CDR3 is built from 13 residues. The CDR3 coding sequence is TGTGCCAGTAGTGGGGACGGCGCTTCGCAGCAGTTCTTC. As protein: CASSGDGASQQFF.

This rearrangement joins TRBV4-1 to TRBJ2-6; D call uncertain. The CDR3 is 19 residues long. CDR1 is MGHRA and CDR2 is YSYEKL in the germline V gene. The V end lost 0 bases, the J end lost 0 bases, and 15 bases lay between the germline ends. The CDR3 loop is CASSQEEHSGLSGANVLTF. CDR3 bases: TGCGCCAGCAGCCAAGAAGAACATTCGGGCCTCTCTGGGGCCAACGTCCTGACTTTC.

This chain connects TRBV7-2 to TRBJ2-5, with D possibly matching TRBD1 (5 bases). The germline V gene encodes CDR1 SGHTA and CDR2 FQGNSA. V was trimmed by 1 base and J by 2 bases, leaving 8 bases between them. This CDR3 has 14 amino acids. As DNA, the CDR3 is TGTGCCAGCAGCTTAGTAGACAGTCAAGAGACCCAGTACTTC. Translated, it gives CASSLVDSQETQYF.

This rearrangement joins TRBV5-6 to TRBJ2-7, with 8 nucleotides matching TRBD1. V lost 4 bases, J lost 2 bases, and 5 bases stayed unmatched. The CDR3 has 14 amino acids. Germline V gene sequence: CDR1 SGHDT, CDR2 YYEEEE. In DNA form, the CDR3 reads TGTGCCAGCAGCACCAGGGGGCCCGCCTACGAGCAGTACGTC. Amino acids: CASSTRGPAYEQYV.

This chain uses TRBV28 with TRBJ2-2; a possible D gene is TRBD1 (8 bases). The germline CDR1 and CDR2 sequences are MDHEN and SYDVKM. The CDR3 has 20 residues. Between the trimmed V and J ends, which lost 2 bases and 10 bases, there was a span of 32 bases. This CDR3 reads CASSLINIRTGTTLQMELFF. DNA of the CDR3: TGTGCCAGCAGTTTAATAAACATAAGGACAGGGACTACCCTCCAGATGGAGCTGTTTTTT.

The gene calls are TRBV5-1 and TRBJ2-1, with 10 bases aligning to TRBD2. Germline-derived CDR1 and CDR2 are SGHRS and YFSETQ. This CDR3 region has 17 residues. V dropped 3 bases and J dropped 4; count of bases not matched to a gene: 10. As DNA, the CDR3 is TGCGCCAGCAGCTCTCGGGGAGGGACTAGCGCATACAATGAGCAGTTCTTC. Residues: CASSSRGGTSAYNEQFF.

The V call is TRBV2, the J call TRBJ2-4; D not resolved. Germline values: CDR1 SNHLY, CDR2 FYNNEI. The V end lost 7 bases, the J end lost 7 bases, and 17 bases lay between the germline ends. CDR3 length: 14 residues. The CDR3 sequence is CASMEGWQSNIQYF. The CDR3 coding sequence is TGTGCCAGCATGGAAGGGTGGCAGTCCAACATTCAGTACTTC.

This chain uses TRBV9 with TRBJ2-7; D is undetermined. Germline V gives CDR1 SGDLS, CDR2 YYNGEE. This CDR3 comprises 15 residues. With 0 bases removed from V and 1 base from J, the gap between germline ends came to 11 bases. This chain's CDR3 is CASSVGTIWSYEQYF. CDR3 DNA: TGTGCCAGCAGCGTAGGAACCATATGGTCCTACGAGCAGTACTTC. Looking up the rest from reference TRBV9 and TRBJ2-7 gives the full variable domain: DSGVTQTPKHLITATGQRVTLRCSPRSGDLSVYWYQQSLDQGLQFLIQYYNGEERAKGNILERFSAQQFPDLHSELNLSSLELGDSALYFCASSVGTIWSYEQYFGPGTRLTVT.

The chain is built from TRBV16 and TRBJ1-2, with no clear D. This CDR3 has 15 amino acids. Germline lookup yields CDR1 KGHSY and CDR2 FQNENV. V lost 2 bases and J 4 bases, leaving 14 bases between the germline ends. CDR3 sequence (DNA): TGTGCCAGCAGCCAAAAGGGCCAGCCAGCCTATGGCTACACCTTC. Translation gives CASSQKGQPAYGYTF.

The chain couples TRBV4-3 to TRBJ2-1; 8 bases map to TRBD1. CDR3 length equals 16 residues. The V and J ends lost 4 bases and 2 bases, in that order; junction bases with no gene match: 7. The V gene's germline CDR1 is LGHNA and CDR2 YSLEER. CDR3 nucleotides: TGCGCCAGCAGCCCAGCTCCAGGGGGCGCCTACAATGAGCAGTTCTTC. It encodes CASSPAPGGAYNEQFF.

The chain recombines TRBV11-2 with TRBJ2-1, with D maybe TRBD1 (6 bases). The CDR3 is 15 residues long. The V gene's germline CDR1 is SGHAT and CDR2 FQNNGV. Trimming shortened V by 5 bases and J by 1 base, and 12 bases separated the two germline ends. The CDR3 spells CASSIDRGSYNEQFF. The CDR3 DNA reads as TGTGCCAGCAGCATTGATAGGGGGTCCTACAATGAGCAGTTCTTC. The variable domain in full, completed from reference TRBV11-2 and TRBJ2-1, reads EAGVAQSPRYKIIEKRQSVAFWCNPISGHATLYWYQQILGQGPKLLIQFQNNGVVDDSQLPKDRFSAERLKGVDSTLKIQPAKLEDSAVYLCASSIDRGSYNEQFFGPGTRLTVL.

V usage is TRBV19 and J usage is TRBJ2-5, with D perhaps matching TRBD2 (5 bases). V lost 3 bases and J 3 bases, leaving 11 bases between the germline ends. This CDR3 is built from 14 residues. Per germline, CDR1 LNHDA and CDR2 SQIVND (reference sequence). CDR3 sequence: CASSMQLREETQYF. The CDR3, as DNA: TGTGCCAGTAGTATGCAATTGAGGGAAGAGACCCAGTACTTC.

The genes are TRBV6-6 and TRBJ1-1; D is perhaps TRBD1 (5 bases). The V end lost 7 bases, the J end lost 6 bases, and 18 bases lay between the germline ends. Germline V gene sequence: CDR1 MNHNY, CDR2 SVGAGI (reference sequence). The CDR3 loop spans 14 amino acids. In DNA, the CDR3 is TGTGCCAGCACCACGGGGGGAGGGCGCGCTGAAGCTTTCTTT. It specifies CASTTGGGRAEAFF.

The rearrangement links TRBV9 to TRBJ2-7, with D uncertain. The germline V gene has CDR1 SGDLS and CDR2 YYNGEE. The CDR3 consists of 14 residues. The V gene lost 0 bases and the J gene lost 3 bases, with 10 bases spanning the gap. This CDR3 is CASSVDPGGYEQYF. CDR3 coding DNA: TGTGCCAGCAGCGTAGATCCGGGCGGCTACGAGCAGTACTTC.

The rearrangement links TRBV15 to TRBJ2-1, with 8 bases identical to TRBD2. The germline gives CDR1 LNHNV, CDR2 YYDKDF (reference sequence). This CDR3 is built from 16 residues. With 3 bases clipped from V and 3 bases from J, the junction kept 7 bases outside the gene matches. CDR3 sequence reads: CATSRDRLARYNEQFF. The CDR3 bases are TGTGCCACCAGCAGGGACCGACTAGCGCGCTACAATGAGCAGTTCTTC. The full variable domain, completed using reference TRBV15 and TRBJ2-1, is DAMVIQNPRYQVTQFGKPVTLSCSQTLNHNVMYWYQQKSSQAPKLLFHYYDKDFNNEADTPDNFQSRRPNTSFCFLDIRSPGLGDTAMYLCATSRDRLARYNEQFFGPGTRLTVL.